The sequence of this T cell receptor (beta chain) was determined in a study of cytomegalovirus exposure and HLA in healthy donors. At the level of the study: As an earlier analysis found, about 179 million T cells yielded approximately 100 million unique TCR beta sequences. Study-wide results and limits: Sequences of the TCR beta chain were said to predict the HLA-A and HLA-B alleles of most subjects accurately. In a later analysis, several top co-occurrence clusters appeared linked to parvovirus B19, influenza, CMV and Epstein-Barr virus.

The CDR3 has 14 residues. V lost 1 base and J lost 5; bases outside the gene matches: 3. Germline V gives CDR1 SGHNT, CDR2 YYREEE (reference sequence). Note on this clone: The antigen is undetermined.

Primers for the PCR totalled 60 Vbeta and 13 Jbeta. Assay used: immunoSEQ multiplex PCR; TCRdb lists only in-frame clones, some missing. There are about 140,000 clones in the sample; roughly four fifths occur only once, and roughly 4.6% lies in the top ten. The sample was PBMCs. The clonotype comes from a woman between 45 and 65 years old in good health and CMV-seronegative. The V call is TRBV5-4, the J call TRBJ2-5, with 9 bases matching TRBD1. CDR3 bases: TGTGCCAGCAGCTTGAAAGGACAGGGGGAGACCCAGTACTTC. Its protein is CASSLKGQGETQYF. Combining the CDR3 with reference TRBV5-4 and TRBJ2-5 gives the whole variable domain ETGVTQSPTHLIKTRGQQVTLRCSSQSGHNTVSWYQQALGQGPQFIFQYYREEENGRGNFPPRFSGLQFPNYSSELNVNALELDDSALYLCASSLKGQGETQYFGPGTRLLVL.